This entry lists 20 T cell receptor beta chains sequenced from one sample in a study of cytomegalovirus exposure and HLA in healthy donors. PCR employed 60 Vbeta and 13 Jbeta primers. Using immunoSEQ multiplex PCR, the repertoire was profiled, and TCRdb retains in-frame clones only, with some absent. This repertoire shows around 50,000 clones, around 80% found once; its top ten account for 2.9%. The sequenced sample was PBMCs. The receptors were gathered from a man aged 50 or older in good health and CMV-seronegative.

The table lists this clone with a count of one. J is TRBJ2-7 and V is TRBV5-1; a weak D match, TRBD2 (6 bases). CDR1 and CDR2 from the germline V gene are SGHRS and YFSETQ. Deletions cut 1 base from V and 3 bases from J, with 11 bases between. CDR3 length: 14 residues. CDR3 nucleotides: TGCGCCAGCAGCTTGCGGGACGGGGGCTACGAGCAGTACTTC. As protein: CASSLRDGGYEQYF.

This clone occurred once. V gene TRBV19 combines with J gene TRBJ1-4; a possible D gene is TRBD1 (5 bases). V was cut by 7 bases and J by 0 bases, with 12 bases left in between. Germline CDR1 LNHDA, CDR2 SQIVND (reference sequence). CDR3 size: 15 residues. The CDR3, as DNA: TGTGCCAGTACCACAGCGGGGGCAACTAATGAAAAACTGTTTTTT. The encoded protein is CASTTAGATNEKLFF.

The chain uses TRBV18 and TRBJ1-4; D may be TRBD1 (5 bases). Trimming took 3 bases from V and 8 from J, leaving 25 bases between them. Germline V gene data show CDR1 as KGHSH and CDR2 as LQKENI. The CDR3 contains 18 residues. The chain's CDR3 is CASSPPASSGPDEEKLFF. CDR3 nucleotides: TGTGCCAGCTCACCCCCTGCCTCGTCAGGGCCCGACGAGGAAAAACTGTTTTTT.

The chain combines TRBV19 with TRBJ1-6, with D perhaps TRBD1 (6 bases). The germline gives CDR1 LNHDA, CDR2 SQIVND (reference sequence). Trimming cost V 5 bases and J 7 bases, with 15 bases left between them. The CDR3 has 15 amino acids. For the CDR3, the DNA is TGTGCCAGTAGTGACCAGGGTAGGGGGAATTCACCCCTCCACTTT. Protein sequence: CASSDQGRGNSPLHF. Variable domain in full (rest from reference TRBV19 and TRBJ1-6): DGGITQSPKYLFRKEGQNVTLSCEQNLNHDAMYWYRQDPGQGLRLIYYSQIVNDFQKGDIAEGYSVSREKKESFPLTVTSAQKNPTAFYLCASSDQGRGNSPLHFGNGTRLTVT.

V usage is TRBV10-2 and J usage is TRBJ1-2; TRBD1 matches at 7 bases. V dropped 3 bases and J dropped 1; count of bases not matched to a gene: 5. This CDR3 spans 15 amino acids. Per germline, CDR1 WSHSY and CDR2 SAAADI. The CDR3 loop is CASSDWAGGNYGYTF. The CDR3 nucleotides are TGCGCCAGCAGTGATTGGGCAGGGGGTAACTATGGCTACACCTTC.

The chain recombines TRBV5-1 with TRBJ1-5; D is uncertain. From germline, CDR1 is SGHRS and CDR2 YFSETQ. The CDR3 has 13 amino acids. Trimming left V 7 bases short and J 9 bases short, with 17 bases between. This CDR3 is CASREGPGSPQHF. CDR3 nucleotides: TGCGCCAGCCGGGAGGGCCCCGGATCGCCCCAGCATTTT. Based on the CDR3 plus reference TRBV5-1 and TRBJ1-5, the full variable domain is KAGVTQTPRYLIKTRGQQVTLSCSPISGHRSVSWYQQTPGQGLQFLFEYFSETQRNKGNFPGRFSGRQFSNSRSEMNVSTLELGDSALYLCASREGPGSPQHFGDGTRLSIL.

This clone showed up just once. The chain recombines TRBV9 with TRBJ2-1, with 9 bases lining up with TRBD2. CDR3 length: 17 amino acids. Trimming cost V 0 bases and J 3 bases; bases outside gene matches: 7. Looked up from germline, CDR1 is SGDLS and CDR2 is YYNGEE. The CDR3 loop reads CASSVGSAGGIYNEQFF. Written as DNA, the CDR3 is TGTGCCAGCAGCGTAGGCTCGGCGGGGGGGATCTACAATGAGCAGTTCTTC.

A single count supports this clone. This chain connects TRBV4-2 to TRBJ2-7; possibly TRBD2 for D (5 bases). V was shortened by 1 base and J by 5 bases, with 15 bases between the two germline ends. Germline lookup yields CDR1 LGHNA and CDR2 YNFKEQ. The CDR3 runs to 15 residues. CDR3 coding DNA: TGTGCCAGCAGCCAAGGGCAAGGGAGTGGGAACGAGCAGTACTTC. As protein: CASSQGQGSGNEQYF.

The chain couples TRBV5-4 to TRBJ1-1, with a tentative D call TRBD1 (5 bases). V was trimmed by 1 base and J by 4 bases, leaving 11 bases between them. This CDR3 has 14 residues. Germline CDR1 SGHNT, CDR2 YYREEE (reference sequence). CDR3 DNA: TGTGCCAGCAGCTTGTGGGGCAGGGTCACTGAAGCTTTCTTT. Its translation is CASSLWGRVTEAFF.

The chain is built from TRBV4-3 and TRBJ2-4, with D possibly matching TRBD1 (6 bases). Trimming took 0 bases from V and 0 from J, leaving 18 bases between them. CDR1 and CDR2 from the germline V gene are LGHNA and YSLEER. The CDR3 totals 19 residues. The CDR3 DNA reads as TGCGCCAGCAGCCAAGATCGGACAGACCAAGCCCTAGCCAAAAACATTCAGTACTTC. Translating gives CASSQDRTDQALAKNIQYF.

The table lists this clone with a count of one. The V and J genes are TRBV5-4 and TRBJ2-3; D not resolved. Trimming cost V 6 bases and J 0 bases, with 11 bases left between them. Germline CDR1 SGHNT, CDR2 YYREEE (reference sequence). The CDR3 runs 14 residues. The CDR3 DNA reads TGTGCCAGCACAACGACTGCTAGCACAGATACGCAGTATTTT. Translation: CASTTTASTDTQYF.

The chain combines TRBV7-6 with TRBJ2-2; D call uncertain. The germline V and J ends were trimmed by 0 bases and 1 base, with 3 bases remaining between them. The germline gives CDR1 SGHVS, CDR2 FNYEAQ. The CDR3 has 14 residues. CDR3 nucleotides: TGTGCCAGCAGCTTAGCCGGGAACACCGGGGAGCTGTTTTTT. Translation: CASSLAGNTGELFF. Based on the CDR3 plus reference TRBV7-6 and TRBJ2-2, the full variable domain is GAGVSQSPRYKVTKRGQDVALRCDPISGHVSLYWYRQALGQGPEFLTYFNYEAQQDKSGLPNDRFSAERPEGSISTLTIQRTEQRDSAMYRCASSLAGNTGELFFGEGSRLTVL.

The sample holds one count of this clone. J is TRBJ2-6 and V is TRBV28; D uncertain. Trimming took 3 bases from V and 1 from J, leaving 10 bases between them. Germline-derived CDR1 and CDR2 are MDHEN and SYDVKM. CDR3 length: 16 amino acids. The CDR3 is CASSFGLESGANVLTF. The CDR3 DNA reads as TGTGCCAGCAGTTTCGGGTTAGAATCTGGGGCCAACGTCCTGACTTTC.

The rearrangement joins TRBV5-1 to TRBJ2-7; 8 bases match TRBD1. Unmatched junction bases numbered 4, after V lost 0 bases and J lost 5 bases. Per germline, CDR1 SGHRS and CDR2 YFSETQ. The CDR3 extends over 14 amino acids. The CDR3 reads CASSLARGLNEQYF. DNA of the CDR3: TGCGCCAGCAGCTTGGCCAGGGGGCTCAACGAGCAGTACTTC.

This rearrangement joins TRBV6-6 to TRBJ1-5; weak D call: TRBD1 (6 bases). V shed 8 bases and J shed 1 base, with 15 bases lying between them. Germline V lookup: CDR1 MNHNY, CDR2 SVGAGI (reference sequence). The CDR3 is 15 residues long. The CDR3, as DNA: TGTGCCAGCCGCCTTGGCACAGGGAGCAATCAGCCCCAGCATTTT. As protein: CASRLGTGSNQPQHF.

Concerning this clone itself: The junction and the germline gene differ at one end; a read error may be behind it. Other DNA sequences within the sample encode an identical CDR3. The CDR3 region has the DNA TGTGCTAGCAGTGAGGTTGGGCAGATCCTTTCGGAGCAGTACTTC. Translating it yields CASSEVGQILSEQYF. The V gene is TRBV2, the J gene TRBJ2-7; the D is unclear. CDR1 SNHLY and CDR2 FYNNEI come from the germline V gene. The CDR3 length is 15 residues.

This chain joins TRBV6-5 and TRBJ2-2; D unclear. Germline loops: CDR1 MNHEY, CDR2 SVGAGI. The CDR3 loop spans 14 amino acids. Trimming shortened V by 7 bases and J by 0 bases, and 9 bases separated the two germline ends. CDR3 coding DNA: TGTGCCAGCACGAAAAGCACGAACACCGGGGAGCTGTTTTTT. Translation: CASTKSTNTGELFF.

The CDR3 nucleotides are TGTGCCAGCAGTTACTCGGGACAGGCAACCTACGAGCAGTACTTC. Encoded protein: CASSYSGQATYEQYF. This chain connects TRBV6-5 to TRBJ2-7, with 8 bases fitting TRBD1. J was trimmed by 2 bases and V by 0 bases; bases with no gene match: 3. Looked up from germline, CDR1 is MNHEY and CDR2 is SVGAGI. The CDR3 runs to 15 residues.

This sequence joins TRBV19 and TRBJ1-5; TRBD1 might be the D (6 bases). V was pared by 4 bases and J by 0 bases, with 7 bases between. There are 14 residues in the CDR3. CDR1 and CDR2 (germline): LNHDA, SQIVND (reference sequence). DNA of the CDR3: TGTGCCAGTAGTAGGACAGTTAGCAATCAGCCCCAGCATTTT. Amino acid sequence: CASSRTVSNQPQHF.

Here the CDR3 DNA reads TGTGCCAGCAGTATCAGTTCTGGGGCCAACGTCCTGACTTTC. This codes for CASSISSGANVLTF. The chain uses TRBV2 and TRBJ2-6; D not certain. This CDR3 is built from 14 residues. V lost 5 bases, J lost 1 base, and 6 bases lay in between. Germline V gives CDR1 SNHLY, CDR2 FYNNEI.